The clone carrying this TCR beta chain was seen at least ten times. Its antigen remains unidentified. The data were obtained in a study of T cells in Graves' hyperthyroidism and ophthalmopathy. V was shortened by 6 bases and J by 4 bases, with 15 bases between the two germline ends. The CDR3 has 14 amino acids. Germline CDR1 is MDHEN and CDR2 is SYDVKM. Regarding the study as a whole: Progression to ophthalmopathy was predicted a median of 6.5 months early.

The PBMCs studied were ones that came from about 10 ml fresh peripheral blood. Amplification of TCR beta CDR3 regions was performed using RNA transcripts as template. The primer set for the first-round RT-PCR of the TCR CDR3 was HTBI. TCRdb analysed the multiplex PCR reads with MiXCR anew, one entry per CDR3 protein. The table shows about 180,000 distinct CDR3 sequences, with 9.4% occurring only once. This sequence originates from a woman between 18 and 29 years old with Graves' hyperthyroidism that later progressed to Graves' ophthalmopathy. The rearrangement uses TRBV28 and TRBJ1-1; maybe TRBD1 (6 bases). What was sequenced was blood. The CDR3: CASRLSRGATEAFF. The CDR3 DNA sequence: TGTGCCAGCAGGCTCAGCAGGGGTGCCACTGAAGCTTTCTTT.